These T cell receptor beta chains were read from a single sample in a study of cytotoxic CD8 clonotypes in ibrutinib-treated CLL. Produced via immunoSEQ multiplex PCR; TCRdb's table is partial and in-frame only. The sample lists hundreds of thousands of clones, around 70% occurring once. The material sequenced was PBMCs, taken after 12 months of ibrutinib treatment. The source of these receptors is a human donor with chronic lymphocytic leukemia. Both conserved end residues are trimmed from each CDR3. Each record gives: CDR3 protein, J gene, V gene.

ASSLRPSTEAF | TRBJ1-1 | TRBV27
AWTRTGGDEKLF | TRBJ1-4 | TRBV30
SVPGQGNTEAF | TRBJ1-1 | TRBV29-1
ASSLSRVLLGSGNTIY | TRBJ1-3 | TRBV11-2
ASSQDFGPGEGQETQY | TRBJ2-5 | TRBV14
ASSQYRDRVGEQY | TRBJ2-7 | TRBV4-3
ASSSSHGTDTQY | TRBJ2-3 | TRBV27
SVERQGESYEQY | TRBJ2-7 | TRBV29-1
ASSTSSGGWTEAF | TRBJ1-1 | TRBV19
ASAGTGNEAF | TRBJ1-1 | TRBV5-1
ASRQTGVLNQPQH | TRBJ1-5 | TRBV19
ASRRVRGQGDEY | TRBJ2-7 | TRBV6-1
ASRKGTEAF | TRBJ1-1 | TRBV5-1
ASSPRDEQY | TRBJ2-7 | TRBV18
ASSPTGGTNEKLF | TRBJ1-4 | TRBV27
ASSGGTLFYEQY | TRBJ2-7 | TRBV9
ASSFGRGRAEAF | TRBJ1-1 | TRBV28
ASSSLGASNTGELF | TRBJ2-2 | TRBV5-1
ASRVSDSLGNQPQH | TRBJ1-5 | TRBV2
ASSLGHQPQH | TRBJ1-5 | TRBV7-9
ASTEWGDEQF | TRBJ2-1 | TRBV2
ASSENGGDRSYGYT | TRBJ1-2 | TRBV6-1
ASSLYAAVSYEQY | TRBJ2-7 | TRBV7-9
ASSPVIRGNYGYT | TRBJ1-2 | TRBV18
ASSQEWGGGMNTEAF | TRBJ1-1 | TRBV4-2
ASSSARGLSQPQH | TRBJ1-5 | TRBV6-5
AWSVRVFGKMYTEAF | TRBJ1-1 | TRBV30
ASRLNLQVYEQY | TRBJ2-7 | TRBV5-1
ASTHLLKTEHPDTQY | TRBJ2-3 | TRBV7-3
SVGLSTEAF | TRBJ1-1 | TRBV29-1
ASSSLTGSEELF | TRBJ1-4 | TRBV5-1
ASSLRRDTEAF | TRBJ1-1 | TRBV6-6
ASSPGGTDGKKAKNIQY | TRBJ2-4 | TRBV18
ASSDVQGAGYGYT | TRBJ1-2 | TRBV9
ASSVSWGPSGANVLT | TRBJ2-6 | TRBV9
ASSFSTLNTGELF | TRBJ2-2 | TRBV28
ASSWTANTEAF | TRBJ1-1 | TRBV7-6